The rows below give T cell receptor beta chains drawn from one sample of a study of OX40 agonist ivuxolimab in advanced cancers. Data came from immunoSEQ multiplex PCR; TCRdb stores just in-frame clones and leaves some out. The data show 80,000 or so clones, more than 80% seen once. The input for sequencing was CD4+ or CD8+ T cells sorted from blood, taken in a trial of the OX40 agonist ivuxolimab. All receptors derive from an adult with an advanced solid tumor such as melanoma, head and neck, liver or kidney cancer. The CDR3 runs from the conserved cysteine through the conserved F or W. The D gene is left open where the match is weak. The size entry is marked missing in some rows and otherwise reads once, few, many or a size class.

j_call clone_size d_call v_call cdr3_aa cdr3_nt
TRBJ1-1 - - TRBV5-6 CASSLTPIEAFF TGTGCCAGCAGCCTAACACCGATTGAAGCTTTCTTT
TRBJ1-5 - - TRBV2 CASSEEGGNQPQHF TGTGCCAGCAGTGAAGAAGGGGGCAATCAGCCCCAGCATTTT
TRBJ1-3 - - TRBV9 CASSVGGNTIYF TGTGCCAGCAGCGTAGGAGGAAACACCATATATTTT
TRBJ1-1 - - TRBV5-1 CASSLTGINTEAFF TGCGCCAGCAGCTTAACAGGGATCAACACTGAAGCTTTCTTT
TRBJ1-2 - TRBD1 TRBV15 CATSRDKGRGQAYGYTF TGTGCCACCAGCAGAGATAAAGGGCGTGGACAGGCGTATGGCTACACCTTC
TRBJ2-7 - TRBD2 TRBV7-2 CASSLGLAGQYF TGTGCCAGCAGCTTGGGACTAGCGGGCCAGTACTTC
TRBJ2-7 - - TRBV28 CASSVDYEQYF TGTGCCAGCAGTGTTGACTACGAGCAGTACTTC
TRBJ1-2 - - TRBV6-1 CASSLRAGDGYTF TGTGCCAGCAGTTTAAGGGCAGGGGACGGCTACACCTTC
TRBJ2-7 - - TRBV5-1 CASRGLYEQYF TGCGCCAGCAGAGGGCTCTACGAGCAGTACTTC
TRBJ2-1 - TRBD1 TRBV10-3 CAISDSTGAGNEQFF TGTGCCATCAGTGACTCGACAGGGGCGGGGAATGAGCAGTTCTTC
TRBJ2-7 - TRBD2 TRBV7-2 CASSLEVASGNYEQYF TGTGCCAGCAGCTTAGAGGTGGCTAGCGGGAACTACGAGCAGTACTTC
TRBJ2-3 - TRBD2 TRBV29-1 CSVDGTSGTSTDTQYF TGCAGCGTTGATGGGACTAGCGGAACTAGCACAGATACGCAGTATTTT
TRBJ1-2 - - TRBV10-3 CAKRPGLSSGYTF TGTGCCAAACGGCCTGGGCTCTCGTCTGGCTACACCTTC
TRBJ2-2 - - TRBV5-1 CASKAVGGSNTGELFF TGCGCCAGCAAGGCTGTGGGCGGGTCGAACACCGGGGAGCTGTTTTTT
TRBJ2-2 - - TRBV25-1 CASSDSLLTGELFF TGTGCCAGCAGTGATTCTCTACTCACCGGGGAGCTGTTTTTT
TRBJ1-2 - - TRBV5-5 CASSWRQAGVSYGYTF TGTGCCAGCAGCTGGAGACAGGCGGGGGTTAGCTATGGCTACACCTTC
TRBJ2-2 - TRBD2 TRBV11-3 CASSAMAGGTGELFF TGTGCCAGCAGCGCGATGGCGGGGGGCACCGGGGAGCTGTTTTTT
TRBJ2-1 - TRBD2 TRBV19 CASLGVAGTYNEQFF TGTGCCAGTCTAGGGGTAGCGGGGACCTACAATGAGCAGTTCTTC
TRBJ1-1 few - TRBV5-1 CASSLSGTTNTEAFF TGCGCCAGCAGCTTATCCGGGACAACGAACACTGAAGCTTTCTTT
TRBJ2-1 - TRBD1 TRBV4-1 CASSQPGTGRHNEQFF TGCGCCAGCAGCCAGCCAGGGACAGGGAGGCACAATGAGCAGTTCTTC